The rows below give T cell receptor beta chains drawn from one sample of a study of response to subunit inactivated influenza vaccine. One entry per CDR3 protein results from TCRdb running MiXCR on the RT-PCR reads. Among 500,000 to 600,000 distinct CDR3 sequences listed, over 10% were seen once. The sample was PBMCs from blood, taken about 40 days after vaccination. All receptors come from a man aged 45 to 65 who received an inactivated influenza vaccine. Each CDR3 is given with its conserved first and last residue. The D gene is left open where the match is weak. The size field is filled for only some rows; it gives once, few, many or a size class.

.	TRBV6-2/TRBV6-3	.	TRBJ2-1	CASSSLQLGSYNEQFF	TGTGCCAGCAGTTCTTTACAGTTAGGTTCCTACAATGAGCAGTTCTTC
TRBD1	TRBV20-1	.	TRBJ2-1	CCARGLLGQGPYNEQFF	TGCTGTGCTAGAGGACTCTTGGGACAGGGACCTTACAATGAGCAGTTCTTC
.	TRBV30	.	TRBJ2-4	CASGGVYNREGSIQYF	TGTGCCTCAGGTGGAGTCTACAACAGAGAAGGGAGCATTCAGTACTTC
TRBD1	TRBV25-1	.	TRBJ2-5	CASSETGTGPYQETQYF	TGTGCCAGCAGTGAGACCGGGACAGGGCCCTACCAAGAGACCCAGTACTTC
.	TRBV5-5	many	TRBJ2-1	CASSSGPGISYNEQFF	TGTGCCAGCAGCTCCGGACCTGGGATCTCCTACAATGAGCAGTTCTTC
.	TRBV5-1	many	TRBJ2-7	CASSSGGVRIYEQYF	TGCGCCAGCAGCTCGGGGGGCGTCCGAATCTACGAGCAGTACTTC
.	TRBV28	many	TRBJ2-3	CASSLQYGQDTDTQYF	TGTGCCAGCAGTCTTCAGTATGGCCAAGACACAGATACGCAGTATTTT
.	TRBV7-9	few	TRBJ2-1	CASSLPGVRNEQFF	TGTGCCAGCAGCTTACCGGGAGTGCGGAATGAGCAGTTCTTC
.	TRBV6-5	many	TRBJ2-5	CASSYWAGVETQYF	TGTGCCAGCAGTTACTGGGCAGGGGTAGAGACCCAGTACTTC
.	TRBV6-2/TRBV6-3	.	TRBJ2-7	CASSYSIPGSYSNQQYF	TGTGCCAGCAGTTACTCGATTCCCGGGTCCTACAGTAACCAGCAGTACTTC
.	TRBV15	few	TRBJ1-2	CATSRDTNYGYTF	TGTGCCACCAGCAGGGACACTAACTATGGCTACACCTTC
.	TRBV7-9	few	TRBJ2-1	CASSTLTGNIYNEQFF	TGTGCCAGCAGTACTTTGACCGGGAACATCTACAATGAGCAGTTCTTC
TRBD1	TRBV5-1	.	TRBJ2-2	CASSLRDSHTGELFF	TGCGCCAGCAGCTTGCGGGACAGCCACACCGGGGAGCTGTTTTTT
TRBD2	TRBV5-4	.	TRBJ2-2	CASSLVTGGLDTGELFF	TGTGCCAGCAGCTTGGTTACGGGGGGGCTCGACACCGGGGAGCTGTTTTTT
.	TRBV7-9	.	TRBJ2-1	CASSLEINEQFF	TGTGCCAGCAGCTTAGAGATCAATGAGCAGTTCTTC
.	TRBV28	few	TRBJ2-2	CASRMSTGELFF	TGTGCCAGCAGGATGTCCACCGGGGAGCTGTTTTTT
.	TRBV29-1	few	TRBJ1-3	CSVTRKGTGNTIYF	TGCAGCGTTACTCGCAAGGGAACGGGAAACACCATATATTTT
TRBD2	TRBV4-2	.	TRBJ2-1	CASSQDVSGRRGNEQFF	TGTGCCAGCAGCCAAGATGTTAGCGGGAGGAGAGGAAATGAGCAGTTCTTC
.	TRBV28	.	TRBJ2-7	CASSYYARGEQYF	TGTGCCAGCAGTTATTATGCACGGGGGGAGCAGTACTTC
.	TRBV4-1	few	TRBJ2-7	CASSQAMTVYYEQYF	TGCGCCAGCAGCCAAGCAATGACAGTCTACTACGAGCAGTACTTC
TRBD1	TRBV20-1	many	TRBJ1-2	CSANRGGDGYTF	TGCAGTGCAAACAGGGGAGGGGATGGCTACACCTTC
.	TRBV20-1	.	TRBJ2-4	CSVTEGTQNIQYF	TGCAGTGTTACGGAAGGGACGCAAAACATTCAGTACTTC
.	TRBV5-5	.	TRBJ2-5	CASSLGGTVGDETQYF	TGTGCCAGCAGCTTGGGAGGGACTGTTGGGGACGAGACCCAGTACTTC
TRBD2	TRBV28	few	TRBJ2-1	CASSQGLAGVLHEQFF	TGTGCCAGCAGTCAGGGACTAGCGGGAGTTCTCCATGAGCAGTTCTTC
.	TRBV11-2	few	TRBJ2-1	CASSLLAEVLGEQFF	TGTGCCAGCAGCTTATTAGCGGAGGTCTTAGGTGAGCAGTTCTTC
.	TRBV24-1	few	TRBJ2-7	CATSDPRTAYEQYF	TGTGCCACCAGTGACCCGAGGACAGCCTACGAGCAGTACTTC
.	TRBV18	few	TRBJ1-5	CASSLLGRGNQPQHF	TGTGCCAGCTCACTTCTAGGGAGGGGAAATCAGCCCCAGCATTTT
.	TRBV10-1	.	TRBJ2-2	CASSAHRGGIGELFF	TGCGCCAGCAGTGCCCACAGGGGGGGTATCGGGGAGCTGTTTTTT
.	TRBV5-1	.	TRBJ2-2	CASTLAVNTGELFF	TGCGCCAGCACTTTAGCGGTGAACACCGGGGAGCTGTTTTTT
.	TRBV3-1	.	TRBJ2-6	CASSLGSHRRSGANVLTF	TGTGCCAGCAGTTTGGGCTCCCACCGACGCTCTGGGGCCAACGTCCTGACTTTC
.	TRBV10-3	few	TRBJ2-5	CAISESLGRTIQETQYF	TGTGCCATCAGTGAGTCTCTAGGCAGAACCATTCAAGAGACCCAGTACTTC
TRBD2	TRBV7-2	.	TRBJ2-7	CASSLERGNYEQYF	TGTGCCAGCAGCTTAGAGCGGGGTAACTACGAGCAGTACTTC
.	TRBV20-1	many	TRBJ2-7	CSATPQGAYEQYF	TGCAGTGCTACCCCTCAGGGAGCCTACGAGCAGTACTTC
.	TRBV5-1	.	TRBJ2-1	CASSPGTKSGASEQFF	TGCGCCAGCAGCCCCGGGACAAAAAGTGGGGCAAGTGAGCAGTTCTTC
TRBD1	TRBV11-1	.	TRBJ2-1	CASSASTGASYNEQFF	TGTGCCAGCAGCGCTAGCACAGGGGCCTCCTACAATGAGCAGTTCTTC
.	TRBV24-1	.	TRBJ2-7	CATSDLRGLKQYF	TGTGCCACCAGCGATTTACGGGGGCTGAAGCAGTACTTC
.	TRBV7-9	many	TRBJ2-2	CASSPRQTSGELFF	TGTGCCAGCAGCCCACGCCAAACGTCCGGGGAGCTGTTTTTT
TRBD2	TRBV18	.	TRBJ2-1	CASSPRLAGVFFEQFF	TGTGCCAGCTCACCACGACTAGCGGGAGTCTTTTTTGAGCAGTTCTTC
.	TRBV20-1	few	TRBJ2-3	CSAKDGTPSWDTQYF	TGCAGTGCTAAAGACGGGACACCAAGTTGGGATACGCAGTATTTT